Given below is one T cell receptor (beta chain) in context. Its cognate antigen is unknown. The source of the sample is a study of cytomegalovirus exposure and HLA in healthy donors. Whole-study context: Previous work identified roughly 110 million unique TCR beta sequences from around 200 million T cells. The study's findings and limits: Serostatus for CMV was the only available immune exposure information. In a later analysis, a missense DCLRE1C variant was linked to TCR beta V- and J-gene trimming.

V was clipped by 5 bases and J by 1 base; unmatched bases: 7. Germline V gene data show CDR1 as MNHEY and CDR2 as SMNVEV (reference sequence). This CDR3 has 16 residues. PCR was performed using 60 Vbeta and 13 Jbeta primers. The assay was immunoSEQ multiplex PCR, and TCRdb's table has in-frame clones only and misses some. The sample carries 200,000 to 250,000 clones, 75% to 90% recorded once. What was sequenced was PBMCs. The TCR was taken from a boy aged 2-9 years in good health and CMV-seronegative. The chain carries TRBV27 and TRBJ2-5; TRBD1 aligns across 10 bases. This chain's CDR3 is CASSLGQGLLQETQYF. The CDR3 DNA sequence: TGTGCCAGCAGTCTGGGACAGGGGCTACTCCAAGAGACCCAGTACTTC.